Included here is one T cell receptor (beta chain) sequence, with context. V was cut by 0 bases and J by 7 bases, with 4 bases left in between. Germline loops: CDR1 LNHNV, CDR2 YYDKDF (reference sequence). CDR3 length: 12 amino acids. This sample was included in a study of T cell changes during pregnancy in multiple sclerosis. The table came from immunoSEQ multiplex PCR; TCRdb's copy has only in-frame clones and leaves some out. The data contain about 75,000 clones, approximately 95% of them singletons. The J gene is TRBJ2-4, the V gene TRBV15; D not certain. The receptor's source is a female donor with multiple sclerosis, enrolled in a pregnancy study. This specimen was CD4+ T cells from peripheral blood mononuclear cells, taken after pregnancy. The CDR3 region is CATSRDLNIQYF. CDR3 in DNA: TGTGCCACCAGCAGAGATCTGAACATTCAGTACTTC.